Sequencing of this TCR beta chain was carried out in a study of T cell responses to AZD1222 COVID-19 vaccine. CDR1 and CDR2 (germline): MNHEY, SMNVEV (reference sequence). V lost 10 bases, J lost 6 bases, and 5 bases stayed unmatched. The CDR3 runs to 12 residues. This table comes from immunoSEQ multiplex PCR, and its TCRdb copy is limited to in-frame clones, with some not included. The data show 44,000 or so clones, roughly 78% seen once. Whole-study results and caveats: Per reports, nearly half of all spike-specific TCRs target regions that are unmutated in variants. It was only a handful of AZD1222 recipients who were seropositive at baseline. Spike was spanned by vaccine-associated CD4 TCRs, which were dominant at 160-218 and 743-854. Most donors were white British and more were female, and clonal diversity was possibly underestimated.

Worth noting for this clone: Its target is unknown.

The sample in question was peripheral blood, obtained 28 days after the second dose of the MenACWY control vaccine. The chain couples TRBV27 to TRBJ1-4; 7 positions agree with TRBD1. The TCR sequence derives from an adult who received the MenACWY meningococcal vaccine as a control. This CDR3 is CATRQGDEKLFF. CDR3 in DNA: TGTGCCACGCGACAGGGTGATGAAAAACTGTTTTTT.